This entry describes one T cell receptor beta chain. Its specificity is not known. J was trimmed by 0 bases and V by 1 base; bases with no gene match: 3. This CDR3 comprises 16 residues. From germline, CDR1 is SGHRS and CDR2 YFSETQ. The source of the sample is a study of cytomegalovirus exposure and HLA in healthy donors. Notes on the study in general: According to a later analysis, most TCR beta chains associated with CMV appeared HLA-restricted.

A multiplex PCR was run with 60 Vbeta primers and 13 Jbeta primers. Profiling relied on immunoSEQ multiplex PCR, and the TCRdb table lists in-frame clones only, not all of them. The sample contains approximately 79,000 clones, roughly 80% of which appear only once. The TCR was taken from a middle-aged woman in good health and CMV-seropositive. This rearrangement joins TRBV5-1 to TRBJ2-3; 9 positions agree with TRBD2. Source material: PBMCs. The CDR3: CASSLLAGVSTDTQYF. The CDR3 nucleotides read TGCGCCAGCAGCTTGTTAGCGGGGGTGAGCACAGATACGCAGTATTTT.